One and the same sample provided the 29 T cell receptor beta chains below, sequenced in a study of T cells after yellow fever vaccination. Via MiXCR, TCRdb re-called the 5' RACE reads, giving one row per CDR3 protein. This repertoire shows some 250,000 distinct CDR3 sequences, 3.6% found once; its top ten account for around 19%. Sequenced here: PBMCs, sampled 15 days after the yellow fever booster vaccination. The receptors here all came from a man aged 18 to 30 who received the YFV17D yellow fever vaccine.

This clonotype was picked up many times. The genes are TRBV20-1 and TRBJ2-1, with D possibly matching TRBD2 (6 bases). Trimming took 2 bases from V and 9 from J, leaving 20 bases between them. Germline V gene lookup returns CDR1 DFQATT and CDR2 SNEGSKA (reference sequence). The length of the CDR3 is 15 residues. The CDR3 is CSARPPGLPAAEQFF. In DNA, the CDR3 is TGCAGTGCTAGACCGCCGGGACTCCCGGCGGCTGAGCAGTTCTTC.

The sample holds many counts of this clonotype. The chain has TRBV7-3 and TRBJ2-5, with 8 bases that match TRBD2. CDR1 SGHTA and CDR2 FQGTGA come from the germline V gene. The CDR3 contains 15 residues. V lost 4 bases to trimming and J lost 1 base; unmatched junction nucleotides: 5. The CDR3 DNA reads as TGTGCCAGCAGCTCGGGGGGGGGAGGCCAAGAGACCCAGTACTTC. Protein sequence: CASSSGGGGQETQYF.

This clonotype was seen ten or more times. The junction differs from germline at one of its ends, possibly a read error. V usage is TRBV10-2 and J usage is TRBJ2-7; no reliable D call. Looked up from germline, CDR1 is WSHSY and CDR2 is SAAADI. This CDR3 is 11 amino acids long. CDR3 DNA: TGCGCCAGCAGTGGTGGTCTCGAGGAGTACTTC. It encodes CASSGGLEEYF.

This clonotype came up many times. The V gene is TRBV7-6, the J gene TRBJ1-4, with 7 nucleotides matching TRBD1. Germline V gives CDR1 SGHVS, CDR2 FNYEAQ. The V gene end was trimmed by 3 bases and the J gene end by 8 bases; junction bases not matched to a gene: 6. The CDR3 totals 14 residues. The CDR3 bases are TGTGCCAGCAGCTTGACAGGGCGGGAAGAAAAACTGTTTTTT. Amino acids: CASSLTGREEKLFF.

This clonotype was counted ten times or more. The chain recombines TRBV12-3 or TRBV12-4 with TRBJ2-1, with D maybe TRBD1 (6 bases). V lost 4 bases and J lost 6, with 16 bases in between. This CDR3 comprises 15 residues. The CDR3 spells CASSSTDQQGNEQFF. For the CDR3, the DNA is TGTGCCAGCAGTTCTACCGACCAACAGGGCAATGAGCAGTTCTTC.

Points on this clonotype: Since a much larger clone is just one base distant, this may be a read error. This chain uses TRBV6-6 with TRBJ1-2, with a weak D call TRBD1 (5 bases). CDR3 length: 17 residues. From germline, CDR1 is MNHNY and CDR2 SVGAGI (reference sequence). The CDR3 is CASIFRDRPLANFGYTF. CDR3 nucleotide sequence: TGTGCCAGCATTTTCCGCGACAGACCGTTAGCTAACTTTGGCTACACCTTC.

This clonotype was picked up many times. This chain links TRBV29-1 with TRBJ1-2; 7 positions agree with TRBD1. Germline CDR1 SQVTM, CDR2 ANQGSEA. The junction had 4 bases not matched to a gene; V was cut back by 6 bases and J by 0 bases. The CDR3 runs to 13 residues. The CDR3 nucleotides are TGCAGCGTACCGGGACAGCCTAACTATGGCTACACCTTC. Residues: CSVPGQPNYGYTF. The entire variable domain, with the rest obtained from reference TRBV29-1 and TRBJ1-2, is as follows: SAVISQKPSRDICQRGTSLTIQCQVDSQVTMMFWYRQQPGQSLTLIATANQGSEATYESGFVIDKFPISRPNLTFSTLTVSNMSPEDSSIYLCSVPGQPNYGYTFGSGTRLTVV.

The table lists this clonotype with a few counts. The chain uses TRBV11-2 and TRBJ1-1; TRBD1 aligns across 7 bases. The CDR3 is 15 amino acids. The germline CDR1 and CDR2 sequences are SGHAT and FQNNGV. V was pared by 4 bases and J by 0 bases, with 5 bases of the junction left unmatched. For the CDR3, the DNA is TGTGCCAGCAGCTCTACCGGGACAGTGAACACTGAAGCTTTCTTT. It encodes CASSSTGTVNTEAFF.

There are many counts of this clonotype. The J gene is TRBJ2-5, the V gene TRBV27; D may be TRBD1 (6 bases). The length of the CDR3 is 16 residues. V was cut by 2 bases and J by 2 bases, with 15 bases left in between. Looked up from germline, CDR1 is MNHEY and CDR2 is SMNVEV (reference sequence). The chain's CDR3 is CASSLGLRGQQETQYF. The DNA for the CDR3 is TGTGCCAGCAGTTTAGGGTTAAGAGGACAGCAAGAGACCCAGTACTTC.

At least ten counts were recorded for this clonotype. The chain is built from TRBV7-2 and TRBJ1-5, with 10 bases that match TRBD1. Per the germline V gene, CDR1 is SGHTA and CDR2 is FQGNSA. CDR3 length: 17 residues. Unmatched junction bases numbered 7, after V lost 5 bases and J lost 0 bases. The CDR3 coding sequence is TGTGCCAGCAGCCGCGGGACAGGGGCTTATAGCAATCAGCCCCAGCATTTT. Encoded protein: CASSRGTGAYSNQPQHF. The whole variable domain, filled in from reference TRBV7-2 and TRBJ1-5, reads GAGVSQSPSNKVTEKGKDVELRCDPISGHTALYWYRQSLGQGLEFLIYFQGNSAPDKSGLPSDRFSAERTGGSVSTLTIQRTQQEDSAVYLCASSRGTGAYSNQPQHFGDGTRLSIL.

This clonotype has ten or more counts. This chain uses TRBV29-1 with TRBJ2-1; TRBD2 matches at 8 bases. This CDR3 spans 14 amino acids. Trimming cost V 4 bases and J 0 bases; bases outside gene matches: 2. Germline V gene lookup returns CDR1 SQVTM and CDR2 ANQGSEA. CDR3 loop: CSVAGGSSYNEQFF. CDR3 DNA: TGCAGCGTTGCGGGGGGGAGCTCCTACAATGAGCAGTTCTTC.

This clonotype has a count of ten or more. The chain carries TRBV20-1 and TRBJ2-3; D is undetermined. V lost 3 bases and J 1 base, leaving 14 bases between the germline ends. The CDR3 sequence is 15 residues long. Germline values: CDR1 DFQATT, CDR2 SNEGSKA (reference sequence). CDR3 bases: TGCAGTGCTAGTAGCAGCGCCAAGGGCACAGATACGCAGTATTTT. As protein: CSASSSAKGTDTQYF.

This clonotype has a count of ten or more. This sequence joins TRBV29-1 and TRBJ1-2, with D possibly TRBD1 on 5 matching bases. Germline CDR1 and CDR2: SQVTM and ANQGSEA. The CDR3 contains 14 residues. Trimming left V 0 bases short and J 8 bases short, with 16 bases between. The CDR3 sequence is CSVEDLGREDGYTF. The CDR3 DNA is TGCAGCGTTGAAGATCTTGGCAGGGAGGACGGCTACACCTTC.

This chain joins TRBV18 and TRBJ1-1; TRBD1 matches 12 bases. J lost 3 bases, V lost 1 base, and 9 bases had no gene match. From germline, CDR1 is KGHSH and CDR2 LQKENI. The CDR3 contains 18 residues. CDR3 in DNA: TGTGCCAGCTCACCACGTCCGGGACAGGGGGCGAGGTACACTGAAGCTTTCTTT. This codes for CASSPRPGQGARYTEAFF.

In its sample, this clonotype was seen many times. The rearrangement uses TRBV4-3 and TRBJ1-2, with 7 bases matching TRBD1. CDR1 LGHNA and CDR2 YSLEER come from the germline V gene. With V trimmed by 2 bases and J by 1 base, 7 bases remained unmatched. The length of the CDR3 is 16 residues. The CDR3 DNA is TGCGCCAGCAGCCAAACGACAGGGCAATATAACTATGGCTACACCTTC. This encodes CASSQTTGQYNYGYTF.

This clonotype was detected many times. The J gene is TRBJ1-4, the V gene TRBV7-6, with D possibly TRBD1 on 5 matching bases. V dropped 7 bases and J dropped 7 bases, with 10 bases sitting between them. Germline CDR1 SGHVS, CDR2 FNYEAQ. CDR3 size: 12 residues. CDR3 region: CASTRGCEKLFF. The CDR3 coding sequence is TGTGCCAGCACCCGGGGGTGTGAAAAACTGTTTTTT. The variable domain in full, completed from reference TRBV7-6 and TRBJ1-4, reads GAGVSQSPRYKVTKRGQDVALRCDPISGHVSLYWYRQALGQGPEFLTYFNYEAQQDKSGLPNDRFSAERPEGSISTLTIQRTEQRDSAMYRCASTRGCEKLFFGSGTQLSVL.

This clonotype was seen at least ten times. The chain carries TRBV7-6 and TRBJ1-3, with D possibly TRBD1 on 6 matching bases. Germline V lookup: CDR1 SGHVS, CDR2 FNYEAQ. The CDR3 consists of 11 residues. V gave up 8 bases and J gave up 9 bases, with 11 bases separating them. The CDR3 DNA reads as TGTGCCAGCGGAGGAGGGGGCACCATATATTTT. Encoded protein: CASGGGGTIYF.

This clonotype was seen repeatedly, ten times or more. The chain recombines TRBV6-5 with TRBJ1-2; 7 bases are shared with TRBD1. CDR3 length equals 13 residues. After removal of 6 bases from V and 6 bases from J, the junction contained 7 bases not matched to a gene. Germline V CDR1 and CDR2: MNHEY, SVGAGI. The CDR3 DNA follows: TGTGCCAGCAGATCCTACAGGGGAGATGGCTACACCTTC. Translating gives CASRSYRGDGYTF.

This clonotype was recorded many times. This chain's CDR3 is CASQPTLAEQETQYF. The DNA for the CDR3 is TGTGCCAGTCAGCCAACATTAGCGGAACAAGAGACCCAGTACTTC. The J gene is TRBJ2-5, the V gene TRBV27; maybe TRBD2 (6 bases). Trimming took off 9 bases at V and 2 bases at J, with 19 bases between the two ends. Germline V gene lookup returns CDR1 MNHEY and CDR2 SMNVEV (reference sequence). CDR3 length equals 15 residues.

In this sample, this clonotype turned up many times. V is TRBV5-1 and J is TRBJ2-7; 7 bases agree with TRBD1. Losses at the gene ends were 1 base for V and 0 bases for J; bases not matched to a gene: 4. The CDR3 totals 15 residues. Germline CDR1 SGHRS, CDR2 YFSETQ. The CDR3 spells CASSLQGDNSYEQYV. In DNA form, the CDR3 reads TGCGCCAGCAGCTTGCAGGGGGACAACTCCTACGAGCAGTACGTC.

A few counts support this clonotype. V and J are TRBV7-2 and TRBJ2-7; D gene ambiguous. V was pared by 1 base and J by 0 bases, with 10 bases between. CDR3 length: 15 residues. CDR1 is SGHTA and CDR2 is FQGNSA in the germline V gene. For the CDR3, the DNA is TGTGCCAGCAGCTTAGTTGCCAGAAACTCCTACGAGCAGTACTTC. It encodes CASSLVARNSYEQYF.

This clonotype showed up just a few times. The CDR3 nucleotides read TGTGCCAGCAGCAAGGACAGGGGGTGGGCCTACGAGCAGTACTTC. As protein: CASSKDRGWAYEQYF. The chain links TRBV7-2 to TRBJ2-7; 10 nucleotides align to TRBD1. CDR3 size: 15 residues. V lost 5 bases and J lost 2; bases outside the gene matches: 6. Germline V CDR1 and CDR2: SGHTA, FQGNSA.

This clonotype was seen ten or more times. The DNA of the CDR3 is TGTGCCAGCAGCCCGACAGGGCCTTGGGAGCAGTACGTC. Translated: CASSPTGPWEQYV. The V and J genes are TRBV27 and TRBJ2-7; 7 bases fit TRBD1. Germline loops: CDR1 MNHEY, CDR2 SMNVEV (reference sequence). The V gene end was trimmed by 6 bases and the J gene end by 7 bases; junction bases not matched to a gene: 9. The CDR3 extends over 13 amino acids.

This chain connects TRBV5-5 to TRBJ2-1; 8 bases agree with TRBD1. V trimming: 7 bases; J trimming: 8 bases; junction bases outside the gene matches: 14. This CDR3 contains 15 residues. The germline V gene encodes CDR1 SGHKS and CDR2 YYEKEE (reference sequence). The CDR3 DNA sequence: TGTGCCAGCTGCCTTAGCTCTGACAGGGGTTATGAGCAGTTCTTC. It specifies CASCLSSDRGYEQFF.

This clonotype came up many times. This sequence joins TRBV29-1 and TRBJ2-2; D unresolved. V dropped 7 bases and J dropped 4 bases, with 13 bases sitting between them. Germline V gene sequence: CDR1 SQVTM, CDR2 ANQGSEA. This CDR3 has 13 residues. The CDR3: CSAEGPGTGELFF. As DNA, the CDR3 is TGCAGCGCGGAAGGTCCCGGCACCGGGGAGCTGTTTTTT.

This clonotype occurred many times. The chain joins TRBV2 to TRBJ1-6; perhaps TRBD1 as D (6 bases). CDR3 length: 13 residues. Per the germline V gene, CDR1 is SNHLY and CDR2 is FYNNEI. Trimming took off 5 bases at V and 18 bases at J, with 20 bases between the two ends. Written as DNA, the CDR3 is TGTGCCAGCAGTCCCCCGCCGGGGGCCGACCCCCACTTT. Its translation: CASSPPPGADPHF.

The table lists this clonotype with many counts. The genes are TRBV7-2 and TRBJ1-1, with D uncertain. Per germline, CDR1 SGHTA and CDR2 FQGNSA. This CDR3 comprises 14 residues. Trimming shortened V by 2 bases and J by 5 bases, and 12 bases separated the two germline ends. CDR3 amino acids: CASSLRETRTEAFF. CDR3 DNA sequence: TGTGCCAGCAGCTTACGGGAGACGCGGACTGAAGCTTTCTTT.

In this sample, this clonotype turned up many times. The genes are TRBV5-1 and TRBJ1-4; 10 bases line up with TRBD1. Trimming took 2 bases from V and 8 from J; bases not matched to a gene: 6. Germline CDR1 SGHRS, CDR2 YFSETQ. This CDR3 comprises 15 residues. In nucleotides, the CDR3 is TGCGCCAGCAGCTTCGGGACAGGGGTGGACGAAAAACTGTTTTTT. Translating gives CASSFGTGVDEKLFF. Combining the CDR3 with reference TRBV5-1 and TRBJ1-4 gives the whole variable domain KAGVTQTPRYLIKTRGQQVTLSCSPISGHRSVSWYQQTPGQGLQFLFEYFSETQRNKGNFPGRFSGRQFSNSRSEMNVSTLELGDSALYLCASSFGTGVDEKLFFGSGTQLSVL.

CDR3 sequence (DNA): TGTGCCAGCAGACCAGGGTACGGATCACCCCTCCACTTT. Translating it yields CASRPGYGSPLHF. The chain is built from TRBV6-5 and TRBJ1-6, with a possible D match to TRBD1 (5 bases). V was trimmed by 6 bases and J by 10 bases, leaving 13 bases between them. This CDR3 spans 13 amino acids. Germline-derived CDR1 and CDR2 are MNHEY and SVGAGI.